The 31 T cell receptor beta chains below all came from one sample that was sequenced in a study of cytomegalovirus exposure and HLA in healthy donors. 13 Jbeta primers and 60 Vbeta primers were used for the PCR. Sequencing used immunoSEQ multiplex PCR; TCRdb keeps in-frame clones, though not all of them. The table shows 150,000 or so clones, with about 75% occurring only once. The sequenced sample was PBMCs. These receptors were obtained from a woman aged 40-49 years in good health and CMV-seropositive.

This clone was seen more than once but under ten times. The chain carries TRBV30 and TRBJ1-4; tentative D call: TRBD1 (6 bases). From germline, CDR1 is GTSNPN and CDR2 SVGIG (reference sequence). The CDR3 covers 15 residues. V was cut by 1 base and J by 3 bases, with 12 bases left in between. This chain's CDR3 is CAWSGLQGPNEKLFF. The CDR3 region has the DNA TGTGCCTGGAGTGGCTTACAGGGACCTAATGAAAAACTGTTTTTT. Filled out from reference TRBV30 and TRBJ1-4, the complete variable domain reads SQTIHQWPATLVQPVGSPLSLECTVEGTSNPNLYWYRQAAGRGLQLLFYSVGIGQISSEVPQNLSASRPQDRQFILSSKKLLLSDSGFYLCAWSGLQGPNEKLFFGSGTQLSVL.

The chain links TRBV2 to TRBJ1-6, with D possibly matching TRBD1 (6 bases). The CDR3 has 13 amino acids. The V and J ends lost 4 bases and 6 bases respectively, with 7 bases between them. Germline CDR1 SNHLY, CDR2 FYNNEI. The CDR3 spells CASSGQVNSPLHF. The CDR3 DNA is TGTGCCAGCAGTGGACAGGTTAATTCACCCCTCCACTTT.

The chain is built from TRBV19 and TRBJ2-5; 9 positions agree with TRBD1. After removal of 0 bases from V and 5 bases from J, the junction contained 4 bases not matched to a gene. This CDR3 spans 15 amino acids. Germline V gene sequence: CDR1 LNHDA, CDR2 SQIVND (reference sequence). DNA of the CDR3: TGTGCCAGTAGTATAGACTCGACAGGGGGGGAGACCCAGTACTTC. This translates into CASSIDSTGGETQYF. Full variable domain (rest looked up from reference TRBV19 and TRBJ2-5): DGGITQSPKYLFRKEGQNVTLSCEQNLNHDAMYWYRQDPGQGLRLIYYSQIVNDFQKGDIAEGYSVSREKKESFPLTVTSAQKNPTAFYLCASSIDSTGGETQYFGPGTRLLVL.

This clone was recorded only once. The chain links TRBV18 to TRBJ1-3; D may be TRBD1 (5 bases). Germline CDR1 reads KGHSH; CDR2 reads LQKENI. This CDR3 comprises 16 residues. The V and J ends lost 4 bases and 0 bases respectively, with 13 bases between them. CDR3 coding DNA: TGTGCCAGCTCACAAACAGGTGCTCACTCTGGAAACACCATATATTTT. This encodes CASSQTGAHSGNTIYF.

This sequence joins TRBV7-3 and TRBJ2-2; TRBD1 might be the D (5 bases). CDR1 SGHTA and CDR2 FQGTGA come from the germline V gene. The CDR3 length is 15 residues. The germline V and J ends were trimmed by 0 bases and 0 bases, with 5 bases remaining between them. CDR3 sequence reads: CASSLTTANTGELFF. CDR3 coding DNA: TGTGCCAGCAGCTTAACGACAGCGAACACCGGGGAGCTGTTTTTT.

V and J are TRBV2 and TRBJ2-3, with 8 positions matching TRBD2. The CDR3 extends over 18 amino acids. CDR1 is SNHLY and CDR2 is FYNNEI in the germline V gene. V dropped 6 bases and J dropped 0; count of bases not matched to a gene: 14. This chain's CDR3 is CASRSPAVASGSTDTQYF. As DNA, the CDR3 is TGTGCCAGCAGGAGCCCTGCCGTTGCTAGCGGGAGCACAGATACGCAGTATTTT. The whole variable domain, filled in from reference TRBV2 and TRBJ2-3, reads EPEVTQTPSHQVTQMGQEVILRCVPISNHLYFYWYRQILGQKVEFLVSFYNNEISEKSEIFDDQFSVERPDGSNFTLKIRSTKLEDSAMYFCASRSPAVASGSTDTQYFGPGTRLTVL.

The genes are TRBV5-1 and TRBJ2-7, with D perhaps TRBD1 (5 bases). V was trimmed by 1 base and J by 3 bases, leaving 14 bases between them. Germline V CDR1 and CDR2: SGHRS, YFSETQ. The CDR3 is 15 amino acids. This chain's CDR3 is CASSLQGQGYYEQYF. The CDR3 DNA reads TGCGCCAGCAGCTTGCAAGGGCAGGGTTACTACGAGCAGTACTTC.

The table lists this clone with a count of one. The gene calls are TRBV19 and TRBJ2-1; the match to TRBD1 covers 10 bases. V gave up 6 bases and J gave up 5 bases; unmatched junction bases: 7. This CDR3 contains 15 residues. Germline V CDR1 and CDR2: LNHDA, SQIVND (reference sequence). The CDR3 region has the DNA TGTGCCAGTAGCCGCAGACAGGGGGCCCACAATGAGCAGTTCTTC. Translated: CASSRRQGAHNEQFF.

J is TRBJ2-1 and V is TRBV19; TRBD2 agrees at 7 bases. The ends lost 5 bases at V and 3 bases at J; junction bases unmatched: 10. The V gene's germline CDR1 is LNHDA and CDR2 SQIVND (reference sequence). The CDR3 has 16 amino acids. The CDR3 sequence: CASSRLAGALYNEQFF. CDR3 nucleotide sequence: TGTGCCAGTAGTCGTTTGGCGGGAGCTCTCTACAATGAGCAGTTCTTC. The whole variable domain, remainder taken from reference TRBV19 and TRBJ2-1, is DGGITQSPKYLFRKEGQNVTLSCEQNLNHDAMYWYRQDPGQGLRLIYYSQIVNDFQKGDIAEGYSVSREKKESFPLTVTSAQKNPTAFYLCASSRLAGALYNEQFFGPGTRLTVL.

Here the CDR3 reads CSVAGLEGDTQYF. In DNA, the CDR3 is TGCAGCGTTGCCGGGTTGGAGGGAGATACGCAGTATTTT. The V and J genes are TRBV29-1 and TRBJ2-3; D may be TRBD2 (6 bases). There are 13 residues in the CDR3. From germline, CDR1 is SQVTM and CDR2 ANQGSEA. Trimming left V 4 bases short and J 5 bases short, with 13 bases between.

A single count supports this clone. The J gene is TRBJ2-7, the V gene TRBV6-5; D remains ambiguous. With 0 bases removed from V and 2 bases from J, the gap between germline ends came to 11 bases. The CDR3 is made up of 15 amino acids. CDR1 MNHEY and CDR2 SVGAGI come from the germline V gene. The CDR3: CASSYSRSVPYEQYF. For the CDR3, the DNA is TGTGCCAGCAGTTACTCGAGATCGGTCCCCTACGAGCAGTACTTC.

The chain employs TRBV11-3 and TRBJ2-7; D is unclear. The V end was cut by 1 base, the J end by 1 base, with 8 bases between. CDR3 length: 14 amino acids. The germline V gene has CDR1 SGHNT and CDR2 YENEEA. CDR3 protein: CASSLVASSYEQYF. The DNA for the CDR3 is TGTGCCAGCAGCTTAGTGGCTTCTTCCTACGAGCAGTACTTC.

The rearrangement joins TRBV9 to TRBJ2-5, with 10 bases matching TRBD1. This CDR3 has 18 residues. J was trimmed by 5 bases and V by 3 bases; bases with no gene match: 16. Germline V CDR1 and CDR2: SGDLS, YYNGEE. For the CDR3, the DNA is TGTGCCAGCAGCGCCCGGGACAGGGGCCGCCGGGTGCAGGAGACCCAGTACTTC. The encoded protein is CASSARDRGRRVQETQYF.

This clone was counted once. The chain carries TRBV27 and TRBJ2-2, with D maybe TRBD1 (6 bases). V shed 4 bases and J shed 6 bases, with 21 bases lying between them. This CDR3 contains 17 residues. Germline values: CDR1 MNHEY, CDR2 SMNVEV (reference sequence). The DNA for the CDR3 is TGTGCCAGCAGTTCAGGACGTGGGGGCCACGGGGCCGGGGAGCTGTTTTTT. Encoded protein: CASSSGRGGHGAGELFF.

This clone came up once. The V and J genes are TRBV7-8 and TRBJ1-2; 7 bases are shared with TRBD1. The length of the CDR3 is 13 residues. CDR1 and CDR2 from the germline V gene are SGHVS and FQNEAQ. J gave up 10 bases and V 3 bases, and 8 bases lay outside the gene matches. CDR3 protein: CASSFPPGQYYTF. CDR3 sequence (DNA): TGTGCCAGCAGCTTCCCTCCGGGACAGTACTACACCTTC.

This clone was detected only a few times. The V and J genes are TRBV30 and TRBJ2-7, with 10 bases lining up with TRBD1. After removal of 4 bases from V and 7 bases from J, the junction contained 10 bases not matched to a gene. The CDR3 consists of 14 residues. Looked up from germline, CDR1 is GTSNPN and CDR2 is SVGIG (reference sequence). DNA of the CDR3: TGTGCCTGGACCTACCGACAGGGGGCGGGGGAGCAGTACTTC. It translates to CAWTYRQGAGEQYF. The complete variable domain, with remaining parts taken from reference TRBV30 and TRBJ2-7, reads SQTIHQWPATLVQPVGSPLSLECTVEGTSNPNLYWYRQAAGRGLQLLFYSVGIGQISSEVPQNLSASRPQDRQFILSSKKLLLSDSGFYLCAWTYRQGAGEQYFGPGTRLTVT.

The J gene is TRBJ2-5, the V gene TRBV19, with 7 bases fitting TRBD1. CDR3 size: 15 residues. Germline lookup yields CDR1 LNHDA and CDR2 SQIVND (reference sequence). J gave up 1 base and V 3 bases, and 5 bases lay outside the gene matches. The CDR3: CASSIKRDSQETQYF. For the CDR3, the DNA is TGTGCCAGTAGTATTAAACGGGACAGCCAAGAGACCCAGTACTTC.

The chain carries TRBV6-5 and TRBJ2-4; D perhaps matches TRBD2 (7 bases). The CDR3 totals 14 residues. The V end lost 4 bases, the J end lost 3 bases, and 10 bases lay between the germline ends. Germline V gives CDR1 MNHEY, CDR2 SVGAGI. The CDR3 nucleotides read TGTGCCAGCAGTTCGAGGGGGGGCAAAAACATTCAGTACTTC. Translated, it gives CASSSRGGKNIQYF.

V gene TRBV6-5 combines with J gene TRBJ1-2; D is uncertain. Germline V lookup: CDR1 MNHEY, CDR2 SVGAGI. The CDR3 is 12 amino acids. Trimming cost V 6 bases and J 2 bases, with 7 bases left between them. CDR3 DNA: TGTGCCAGCAGGGGAGAAAACTATGGCTACACCTTC. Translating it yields CASRGENYGYTF.

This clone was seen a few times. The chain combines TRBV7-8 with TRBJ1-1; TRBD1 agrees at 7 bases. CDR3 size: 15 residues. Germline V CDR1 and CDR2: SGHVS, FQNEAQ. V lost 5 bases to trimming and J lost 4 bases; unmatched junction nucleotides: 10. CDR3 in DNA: TGTGCCAGCAGCGGAGAGACAGGGATTGGCACTGAAGCTTTCTTT. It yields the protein CASSGETGIGTEAFF.

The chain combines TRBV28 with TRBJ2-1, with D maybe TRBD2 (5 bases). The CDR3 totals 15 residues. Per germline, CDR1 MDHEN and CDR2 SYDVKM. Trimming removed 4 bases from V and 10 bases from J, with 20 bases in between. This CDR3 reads CASSSLSDAPGEQFF. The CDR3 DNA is TGTGCCAGCAGTTCCCTTTCGGACGCCCCGGGGGAGCAGTTCTTC.

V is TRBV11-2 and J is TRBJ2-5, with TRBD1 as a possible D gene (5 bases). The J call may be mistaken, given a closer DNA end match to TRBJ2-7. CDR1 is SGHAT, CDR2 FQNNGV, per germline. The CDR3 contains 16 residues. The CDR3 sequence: CASTSYPRDRFYEQYF. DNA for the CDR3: TGTGCCAGCACCTCCTACCCACGCGACAGATTTTACGAGCAGTACTTC.

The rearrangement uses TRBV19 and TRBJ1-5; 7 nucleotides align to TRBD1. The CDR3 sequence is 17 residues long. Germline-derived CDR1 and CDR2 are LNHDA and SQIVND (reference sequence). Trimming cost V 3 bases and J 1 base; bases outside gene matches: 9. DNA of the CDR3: TGTGCCAGTAGTATTCTACCCCGGGACAGCAGCAATCAGCCCCAGCATTTT. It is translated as CASSILPRDSSNQPQHF.

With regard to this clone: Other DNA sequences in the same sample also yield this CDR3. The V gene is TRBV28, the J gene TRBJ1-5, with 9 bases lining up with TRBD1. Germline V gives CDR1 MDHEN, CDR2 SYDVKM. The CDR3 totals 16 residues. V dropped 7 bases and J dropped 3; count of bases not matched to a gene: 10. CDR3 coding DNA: TGTGCCAGCACCACACCACAGGGGGCGGACAATCAGCCCCAGCATTTT. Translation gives CASTTPQGADNQPQHF.

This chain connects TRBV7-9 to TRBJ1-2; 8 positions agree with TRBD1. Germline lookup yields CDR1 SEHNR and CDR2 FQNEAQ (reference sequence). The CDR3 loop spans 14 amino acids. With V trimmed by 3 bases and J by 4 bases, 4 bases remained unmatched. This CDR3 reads CASSLTGVSYGYTF. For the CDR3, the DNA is TGTGCCAGCAGCTTGACAGGGGTTAGCTATGGCTACACCTTC.

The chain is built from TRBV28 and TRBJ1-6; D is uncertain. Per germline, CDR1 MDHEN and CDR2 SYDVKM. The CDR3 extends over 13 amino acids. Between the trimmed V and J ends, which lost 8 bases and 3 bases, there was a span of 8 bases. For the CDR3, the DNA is TGTGCCAGCGTCGCAGGCTATAATTCACCCCTCCACTTT. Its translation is CASVAGYNSPLHF.

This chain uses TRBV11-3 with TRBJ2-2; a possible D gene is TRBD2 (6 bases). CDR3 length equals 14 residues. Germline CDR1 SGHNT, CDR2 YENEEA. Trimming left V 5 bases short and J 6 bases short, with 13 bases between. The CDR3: CASSAFSGPGELFF. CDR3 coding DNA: TGTGCCAGCAGCGCCTTTAGCGGCCCCGGGGAGCTGTTTTTT. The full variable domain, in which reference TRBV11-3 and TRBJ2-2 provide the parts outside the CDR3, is EAGVVQSPRYKIIEKKQPVAFWCNPISGHNTLYWYLQNLGQGPELLIRYENEEAVDDSQLPKDRFSAERLKGVDSTLKIQPAELGDSAVYLCASSAFSGPGELFFGEGSRLTVL.

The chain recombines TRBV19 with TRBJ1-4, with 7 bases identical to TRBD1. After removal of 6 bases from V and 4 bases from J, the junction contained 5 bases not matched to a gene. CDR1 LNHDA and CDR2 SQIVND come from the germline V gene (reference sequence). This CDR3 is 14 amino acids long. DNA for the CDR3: TGTGCCAGTAGCGGACAGGCGCATAATGAAAAACTGTTTTTT. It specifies CASSGQAHNEKLFF.

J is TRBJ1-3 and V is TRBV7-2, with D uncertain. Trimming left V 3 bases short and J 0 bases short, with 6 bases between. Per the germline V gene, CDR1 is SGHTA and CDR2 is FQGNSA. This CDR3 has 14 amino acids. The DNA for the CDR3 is TGTGCCAGCAGCTTTAAGAGCTCTGGAAACACCATATATTTT. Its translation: CASSFKSSGNTIYF.

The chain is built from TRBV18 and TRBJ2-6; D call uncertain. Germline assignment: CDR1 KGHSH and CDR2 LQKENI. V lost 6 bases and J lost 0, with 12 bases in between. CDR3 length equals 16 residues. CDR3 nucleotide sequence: TGTGCCAGCTCGCCAAGGTCAGGCTCTGGGGCCAACGTCCTGACTTTC. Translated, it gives CASSPRSGSGANVLTF.

CDR3 sequence reads: CASSANTGDIFYEQYF. In DNA, the CDR3 is TGTGCCAGCAGCGCGAACACAGGGGACATATTCTACGAGCAGTACTTC. The V call is TRBV7-9, the J call TRBJ2-7, with 7 bases aligning to TRBD1. Germline-derived CDR1 and CDR2 are SEHNR and FQNEAQ (reference sequence). There are 16 residues in the CDR3. V gave up 5 bases and J gave up 3 bases; unmatched junction bases: 13.